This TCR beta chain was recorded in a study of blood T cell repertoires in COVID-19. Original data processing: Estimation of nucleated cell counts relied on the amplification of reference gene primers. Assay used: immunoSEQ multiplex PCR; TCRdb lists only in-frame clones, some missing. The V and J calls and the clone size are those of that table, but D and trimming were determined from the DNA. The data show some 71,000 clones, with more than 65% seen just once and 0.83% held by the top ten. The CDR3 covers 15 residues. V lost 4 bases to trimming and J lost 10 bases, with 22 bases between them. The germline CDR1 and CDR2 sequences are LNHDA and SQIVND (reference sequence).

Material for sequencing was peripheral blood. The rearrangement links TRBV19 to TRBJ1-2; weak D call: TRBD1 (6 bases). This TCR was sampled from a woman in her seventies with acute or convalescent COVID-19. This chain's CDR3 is CASSTQPGQGIDYTF. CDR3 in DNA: TGTGCCAGTAGTACCCAACCCGGGCAGGGGATCGACTACACCTTC.